This TCR beta chain was sequenced during a study of blood T cell repertoires in COVID-19. Repertoires were generated with immunoSEQ multiplex PCR, while TCRdb's copy carries only in-frame clones and drops some. The table includes about 140,000 clones, over 60% detected once. This clone was seen just once. Clinical history reported by participants formed the basis on which cohorts were assigned. This CDR3 contains 15 residues. Germline V CDR1 and CDR2: LNHDA, SQIVND (reference sequence). Germline trimming cut 5 bases from V and 2 bases from J; bases unmatched to any gene: 5. The sample consisted of PBMCs or T cells enriched from blood (not recorded which). The receptor was isolated from a woman aged 45-60 years who had recovered from COVID-19. The chain employs TRBV19 and TRBJ2-3; 9 nucleotides align to TRBD1. The CDR3, as DNA: TGTGCCAGTAGTCTGGGACAGGGTTTCACAGATACGCAGTATTTT. As protein: CASSLGQGFTDTQYF. The full variable domain, completed using reference TRBV19 and TRBJ2-3, is DGGITQSPKYLFRKEGQNVTLSCEQNLNHDAMYWYRQDPGQGLRLIYYSQIVNDFQKGDIAEGYSVSREKKESFPLTVTSAQKNPTAFYLCASSLGQGFTDTQYFGPGTRLTVL.